Below are 11 T cell receptor beta chains sequenced from a single sample in a study of response to subunit inactivated influenza vaccine (dated by TCRdb to the late 2010s). The library was built by means of RT-PCR. The reads were generated on an Illumina HiSeq 2500. Starting from the raw public reads, TCRdb applied fastp trimming at Q25, assembled clones with MiXCR and retained in-frame beta chains. Duplicate CDR3 protein sequences are folded into a single record with the most common DNA and genes. The sample records almost 250,000 distinct CDR3 sequences, more than 9% of which are singletons. The biggest ten clones account for 7.8% of the sample. This specimen consisted of non-naive T cells sorted from PBMCs, obtained less than 15 days before vaccination. The cell subset or site label on this specimen signifies: memory T cell fraction. The receptors stem from a man aged 50-59 years who received an inactivated influenza vaccine. Donor details come from another sample of the same person, matched by shared clones.

The chain employs TRBV14 and TRBJ2-3, with D tentatively TRBD2 (6 bases). Germline values: CDR1 SGHDN, CDR2 FVKESK. The germline V and J ends were trimmed by 4 bases and 2 bases, with 13 bases remaining between them. The CDR3 is made up of 15 amino acids. In nucleotides, the CDR3 is TGTGCCAGCAGCCCACTAGCAGCTCACACAGATACGCAGTATTTT. Amino acids: CASSPLAAHTDTQYF.

In this sample, this clonotype turned up a few times. The gene calls are TRBV30 and TRBJ2-7; 8 nucleotides match TRBD1. Losses at the gene ends were 5 bases for V and 4 bases for J; bases not matched to a gene: 4. From germline, CDR1 is GTSNPN and CDR2 SVGIG (reference sequence). This CDR3 has 12 residues. CDR3 loop: CAWGTGGYEQYF. CDR3 in DNA: TGTGCCTGGGGGACAGGCGGTTACGAGCAGTACTTC. The entire variable domain, with the rest obtained from reference TRBV30 and TRBJ2-7, is as follows: SQTIHQWPATLVQPVGSPLSLECTVEGTSNPNLYWYRQAAGRGLQLLFYSVGIGQISSEVPQNLSASRPQDRQFILSSKKLLLSDSGFYLCAWGTGGYEQYFGPGTRLTVT.

The V and J genes are TRBV24-1 and TRBJ2-1, with TRBD1 identical over 10 bases. V lost 9 bases, J lost 0 bases, and 4 bases stayed unmatched. Germline values: CDR1 KGHDR, CDR2 SFDVKD. The CDR3 length is 15 residues. CDR3 sequence reads: CATRGQGDSYNEQFF. In DNA form, the CDR3 reads TGTGCCACCCGAGGACAGGGGGACTCCTACAATGAGCAGTTCTTC.

The chain couples TRBV20-1 to TRBJ2-3; D possibly uses TRBD1 or TRBD2 (5 bases each). V lost 6 bases, J lost 2 bases, and 15 bases lay in between. The CDR3 covers 14 residues. Per the germline V gene, CDR1 is DFQATT and CDR2 is SNEGSKA (reference sequence). The CDR3 protein is CSAVPGRTTDTQYF. CDR3 nucleotides: TGCAGTGCCGTACCGGGACGGACCACAGATACGCAGTATTTT.

This chain connects TRBV7-2 to TRBJ2-3, with 8 bases matching TRBD2. The CDR3 runs 15 residues. Germline V gene sequence: CDR1 SGHTA, CDR2 FQGNSA. The V segment lost 1 base and the J segment 7 bases; nucleotides outside the gene matches: 7. The CDR3 protein is CASSLESSGKHTQYF. The DNA for the CDR3 is TGTGCCAGCAGCTTAGAGAGTAGCGGGAAGCATACGCAGTATTTT.

In its sample, this clonotype was seen a few times. The CDR3 spells CAISESGLTSGHNEQFF. The CDR3 DNA reads TGTGCCATCAGTGAGTCGGGACTAACCTCCGGACACAATGAGCAGTTCTTC. The rearrangement joins TRBV10-3 to TRBJ2-1, with 7 bases that match TRBD2. J was trimmed by 5 bases and V by 0 bases; bases with no gene match: 10. Germline-derived CDR1 and CDR2 are ENHRY and SYGVKD. The CDR3 covers 17 residues.

The chain links TRBV11-2 to TRBJ2-1, with a possible D match to TRBD2 (6 bases). Germline values: CDR1 SGHAT, CDR2 FQNNGV. V dropped 1 base and J dropped 0 bases, with 10 bases sitting between them. The CDR3 length is 16 residues. CDR3 nucleotides: TGTGCCAGCAGCTTAGGTTTCGGGGGCTCCTACAATGAGCAGTTCTTC. Translation: CASSLGFGGSYNEQFF.

The rearrangement joins TRBV5-1 to TRBJ1-1; perhaps TRBD1 as D (6 bases). CDR3 size: 14 residues. The V gene's germline CDR1 is SGHRS and CDR2 YFSETQ. With 5 bases removed from V and 8 bases from J, the gap between germline ends came to 19 bases. CDR3 protein: CASRVRTGSAEAFF. The CDR3 DNA follows: TGCGCCAGCAGAGTAAGAACAGGGTCGGCCGAAGCTTTCTTT.

This clonotype was found many times. The chain couples TRBV29-1 to TRBJ2-5; 11 bases map to TRBD1. CDR1 is SQVTM and CDR2 is ANQGSEA in the germline V gene. V lost 1 base and J lost 5; bases outside the gene matches: 9. The CDR3 has 16 amino acids. CDR3 sequence reads: CSVEGRTGGAFETQYF. The CDR3 DNA reads as TGCAGCGTTGAAGGACGGACAGGGGGCGCGTTCGAGACCCAGTACTTC.

There are many counts of this clonotype. Relative to the germline gene, one junction end is altered; a read error may explain this. For the CDR3, the DNA is TGTGCCAGCAGTGAAAATGGACAGAGCCAAGAGTCCCAGTACTTC. It codes for CASSENGQSQESQYF. This chain links TRBV2 with TRBJ2-5; maybe TRBD1 (6 bases). Germline CDR1 is SNHLY and CDR2 is FYNNEI. This CDR3 is 15 amino acids long.

The V gene is TRBV6-2 or TRBV6-3, the J gene TRBJ2-7; D unclear. V lost 2 bases and J lost 5, with 25 bases in between. CDR3 size: 18 residues. Germline values: CDR1 MNHEY, CDR2 SVGEGT. CDR3 DNA: TGTGCCAGCAGTTACGCCGCCGTCCCACTCTTGAATGTCGACGAGCAGTACTTC. Translation: CASSYAAVPLLNVDEQYF.